Below, 21 T cell receptor beta chains from the same sample are listed, as sequenced in a study of type 1 regulatory T cells. Overall study findings and caveats: Tr1 cells had a more restricted TCR repertoire than non-Tr1 cells.

Their antigen targets remain unknown. MiXCR, run by TCRdb on the reads, gives a single entry per CDR3 protein. The sample includes around 64,000 distinct CDR3 sequences, about a fifth seen only once; the top ten take around 8%. Source material: cultured type 1 regulatory T (Tr1) cells, either the whole culture or a sorted fraction (not recorded which). Source of these receptors: a human donor in good health.

This clonotype was found a few times. The V and J genes are TRBV27 and TRBJ2-1; D not resolved. Germline V gene lookup returns CDR1 MNHEY and CDR2 SMNVEV (reference sequence). This CDR3 region has 13 residues. V was trimmed by 3 bases and J by 8 bases, leaving 11 bases between them. DNA for the CDR3: TGTGCCAGCAGTTTTATAGGGTACCATGAGCAGTTCTTC. Amino acids: CASSFIGYHEQFF.

This clonotype was recorded many times. The germline gene is not matched at one end of the junction; a read error may be the cause. The chain uses TRBV12-3 or TRBV12-4 and TRBJ2-1, with D perhaps matching TRBD1 (5 bases). This CDR3 spans 14 amino acids. For the CDR3, the DNA is TGTGCCACCAGTGGTGGACACCCTGGGAATGAGCAGTTCTTC. Its protein is CATSGGHPGNEQFF.

Only a few counts were recorded for this clonotype. The chain employs TRBV20-1 and TRBJ1-6, with TRBD1 matching over 12 bases. In germline, CDR1 is DFQATT, CDR2 SNEGSKA (reference sequence). Trimming cost V 5 bases and J 14 bases; bases outside gene matches: 13. The CDR3 loop spans 15 amino acids. The CDR3 DNA reads as TGCAGTGCTGCCACCGGGACAGGGGGCCTTAGGGCCCTCCACTTT. This codes for CSAATGTGGLRALHF.

Ten or more counts support this clonotype. The chain couples TRBV15 to TRBJ1-2, with D tentatively TRBD1 (6 bases). V shed 5 bases and J shed 3 bases, with 10 bases lying between them. The length of the CDR3 is 13 residues. Germline V gives CDR1 LNHNV, CDR2 YYDKDF (reference sequence). CDR3 amino acids: CATSADRHYGYTF. CDR3 coding DNA: TGTGCCACCAGCGCGGACAGACACTATGGCTACACCTTC.

CDR3 DNA sequence: TGTGCCAGCAGCCCGAACATGCCCAATGAGCAGTTCTTC. It yields the protein CASSPNMPNEQFF. The chain combines TRBV7-2 with TRBJ2-1; D gene uncertain. Germline CDR1 SGHTA, CDR2 FQGNSA. V shed 5 bases and J shed 6 bases, with 11 bases lying between them. This CDR3 is 13 amino acids long.

This clonotype appeared many times. The gene calls are TRBV7-9 and TRBJ2-7; D remains unclear. Trimming took 8 bases from V and 1 from J, leaving 3 bases between them. The CDR3 totals 10 residues. Germline lookup yields CDR1 SEHNR and CDR2 FQNEAQ (reference sequence). CDR3 in DNA: TGTGCCAGCGGATCCTACGAGCAGTACTTC. Translated: CASGSYEQYF.

This chain uses TRBV20-1 with TRBJ2-1, with TRBD2 matching over 9 bases. CDR1 is DFQATT and CDR2 is SNEGSKA in the germline V gene (reference sequence). J lost 5 bases, V lost 5 bases, and 10 bases had no gene match. The CDR3 extends over 15 amino acids. CDR3 loop: CSAQNGLAKNNEQFF. CDR3 bases: TGCAGTGCTCAGAACGGACTAGCGAAGAACAATGAGCAGTTCTTC.

This clonotype was counted only a few times. This chain links TRBV12-3 or TRBV12-4 with TRBJ2-3; tentatively, D is TRBD2 (6 bases). Deletions cut 8 bases from V and 2 bases from J, with 11 bases between. This CDR3 contains 13 residues. The CDR3 coding sequence is TGTGCCAGCGTAGCGGAATTCACAGATACGCAGTATTTT. The encoded protein is CASVAEFTDTQYF.

V and J are TRBV18 and TRBJ1-2; a weak D match, TRBD1 (6 bases). V shed 2 bases and J shed 6 bases, with 10 bases lying between them. This CDR3 has 13 residues. In germline, CDR1 is KGHSH, CDR2 LQKENI. This chain's CDR3 is CASSPKQGDGYTF. In DNA form, the CDR3 reads TGTGCCAGCTCACCAAAACAGGGTGATGGCTACACCTTC.

This clonotype has only a few counts. This chain joins TRBV5-6 and TRBJ2-5; 10 bases agree with TRBD1. The CDR3 is made up of 16 amino acids. Trimming took 4 bases from V and 5 from J; bases not matched to a gene: 11. Germline CDR1 and CDR2: SGHDT and YYEEEE. The CDR3, as DNA: TGTGCCAGCAGCCAACTGGACAGGGGGAGCAAGGAGACCCAGTACTTC. Amino acids: CASSQLDRGSKETQYF. Full variable domain (remainder filled in from reference TRBV5-6 and TRBJ2-5): DAGVTQSPTHLIKTRGQQVTLRCSPKSGHDTVSWYQQALGQGPQFIFQYYEEEERQRGNFPDRFSGHQFPNYSSELNVNALLLGDSALYLCASSQLDRGSKETQYFGPGTRLLVL.

V gene TRBV12-3 or TRBV12-4 combines with J gene TRBJ1-4; 7 nucleotides line up with TRBD1. The V gene end was trimmed by 8 bases and the J gene end by 8 bases; junction bases not matched to a gene: 11. The CDR3 totals 14 residues. CDR3 region: CASRRQGGGEKLFF. In DNA, the CDR3 is TGTGCCAGCCGAAGACAGGGCGGGGGGGAAAAACTGTTTTTT.

J is TRBJ2-3 and V is TRBV19, with a tentative D call TRBD1 (5 bases). Germline loops: CDR1 LNHDA, CDR2 SQIVND (reference sequence). The CDR3 totals 15 residues. V lost 8 bases, J lost 2 bases, and 17 bases lay in between. CDR3 sequence reads: CASSMGLLNTDTQYF. CDR3 DNA sequence: TGTGCCAGTTCAATGGGGCTCCTGAACACAGATACGCAGTATTTT.

This clonotype appeared many times. The chain employs TRBV18 and TRBJ1-1, with TRBD1 as a possible D gene (5 bases). The CDR3 has 13 residues. Trimming stripped 3 bases from V and 0 bases from J, with 5 bases between. CDR1 and CDR2 from the germline V gene are KGHSH and LQKENI. CDR3: CASSPTVNTEAFF. CDR3 DNA sequence: TGTGCCAGCTCACCGACAGTGAACACTGAAGCTTTCTTT.

The chain joins TRBV20-1 to TRBJ2-1; 7 nucleotides agree with TRBD2. With 3 bases clipped from V and 3 bases from J, the junction kept 14 bases outside the gene matches. This CDR3 has 17 residues. Germline V gene data show CDR1 as DFQATT and CDR2 as SNEGSKA (reference sequence). The CDR3 is CSASHVGPGGYYNEQFF. Here the CDR3 DNA reads TGCAGTGCTAGTCACGTGGGTCCGGGAGGCTACTACAATGAGCAGTTCTTC.

This clonotype has more than one count but fewer than ten. This chain uses TRBV5-4 with TRBJ2-5; 13 bases are a match to TRBD2. V gave up 4 bases and J gave up 2 bases; unmatched junction bases: 2. The CDR3 spans 15 residues. CDR1 is SGHNT, CDR2 YYREEE, per germline (reference sequence). The CDR3, as DNA: TGTGCCAGCAGCGGACTAGCGGGAGTTCAAGAGACCCAGTACTTC. Translation: CASSGLAGVQETQYF.

The V call is TRBV5-1, the J call TRBJ2-7; perhaps TRBD2 as D (6 bases). This CDR3 is 14 amino acids long. Trimming shortened V by 4 bases and J by 6 bases, and 17 bases separated the two germline ends. Germline V gene sequence: CDR1 SGHRS, CDR2 YFSETQ. The CDR3 region is CASSRRETPSEQYF. CDR3 in DNA: TGCGCCAGCAGCAGGCGGGAAACCCCATCCGAGCAGTACTTC.

This clonotype has a handful of counts. J is TRBJ2-5 and V is TRBV25-1, with 9 bases aligning to TRBD2. This CDR3 contains 14 residues. CDR1 and CDR2 (germline): MGHDK, SYGVNS. Trimming took 4 bases from V and 5 from J; bases not matched to a gene: 5. The CDR3 here is CASSAAGGLETQYF. CDR3 nucleotide sequence: TGTGCCAGCAGTGCCGCGGGAGGGTTGGAGACCCAGTACTTC.

The V and J genes are TRBV6-1 and TRBJ2-2, with D unclear. This CDR3 contains 14 residues. The germline CDR1 and CDR2 sequences are MNHNS and SASEGT. Trimming cost V 0 bases and J 8 bases, with 10 bases left between them. The CDR3 sequence: CASSEAIGSGELFF. CDR3 coding DNA: TGTGCCAGCAGTGAAGCGATCGGCTCTGGGGAGCTGTTTTTT.

The genes are TRBV6-6 and TRBJ2-1; 13 bases agree with TRBD2. The CDR3 is 14 amino acids. Germline-derived CDR1 and CDR2 are MNHNY and SVGAGI (reference sequence). Germline trimming cut 6 bases from V and 9 bases from J; bases unmatched to any gene: 5. The CDR3 loop is CASRPGLAGREQFF. The DNA for the CDR3 is TGTGCCAGCAGACCGGGACTAGCGGGACGTGAGCAGTTCTTC.

CDR3 sequence: CSARDRGSTREQYF. CDR3 sequence (DNA): TGCAGTGCTAGAGACAGAGGGAGCACTCGAGAGCAGTACTTC. The gene calls are TRBV20-1 and TRBJ2-7; a weak D match, TRBD2 (5 bases). The CDR3 is made up of 14 amino acids. Per germline, CDR1 DFQATT and CDR2 SNEGSKA (reference sequence). The ends were cut back, 0 bases at V and 7 bases at J, with 16 bases in the middle.

This clonotype was counted ten times or more. The V gene is TRBV7-8, the J gene TRBJ1-5; the D is unclear. Germline V CDR1 and CDR2: SGHVS, FQNEAQ. V lost 1 base, J lost 4 bases, and 17 bases lay in between. The CDR3 sequence is 17 residues long. CDR3 in amino acids: CASSLDQREVGNQPQHF. The CDR3 DNA reads as TGTGCCAGCAGCTTAGATCAGCGAGAAGTTGGGAATCAGCCCCAGCATTTT.